This passage covers 5 T cell receptor beta chains from one sample sequenced in a study of blood T cell repertoires in COVID-19. This table comes from immunoSEQ multiplex PCR, and its TCRdb copy is limited to in-frame clones, with some not included. The data hold 65,000 to 100,000 clones, with 89% observed a single time. Sequences were obtained from peripheral blood. These receptors came from a man in his fifties with acute or convalescent COVID-19.

The chain has TRBV19 and TRBJ1-1; 8 positions match TRBD1. The germline V gene has CDR1 LNHDA and CDR2 SQIVND (reference sequence). This CDR3 spans 14 amino acids. The J segment lost 4 bases and the V segment lost 7 bases, leaving 8 bases of the junction unmatched. In DNA, the CDR3 is TGTGCCAGTATCCCCAGGGGGCAGGGCACTGAAGCTTTCTTT. As protein: CASIPRGQGTEAFF.

The chain combines TRBV28 with TRBJ1-1; weak D call: TRBD1 (6 bases). CDR1 and CDR2 (germline): MDHEN, SYDVKM. V dropped 6 bases and J dropped 11 bases, with 16 bases sitting between them. This CDR3 contains 12 residues. The CDR3, as DNA: TGTGCCAGCAGACTCTCGACAGGCGGGGCTTTCTTT. This encodes CASRLSTGGAFF. Complete variable domain (other parts from reference TRBV28 and TRBJ1-1): DVKVTQSSRYLVKRTGEKVFLECVQDMDHENMFWYRQDPGLGLRLIYFSYDVKMKEKGDIPEGYSVSREKKERFSLILESASTNQTSMYLCASRLSTGGAFFGQGTRLTVV.

The J gene is TRBJ1-6, the V gene TRBV5-1, with 7 bases matching TRBD1. Germline lookup yields CDR1 SGHRS and CDR2 YFSETQ. This CDR3 spans 15 amino acids. With 0 bases clipped from V and 7 bases from J, the junction kept 4 bases outside the gene matches. The CDR3 DNA reads TGCGCCAGCAGCTTGGAGGGACAGTACAATTCACCCCTCCACTTT. Its protein product is CASSLEGQYNSPLHF.

The V and J genes are TRBV28 and TRBJ1-2, with D unresolved. V dropped 5 bases and J dropped 6 bases, with 16 bases sitting between them. Germline CDR1 is MDHEN and CDR2 is SYDVKM. The CDR3 has 14 residues. The CDR3 DNA reads TGTGCCAGCAGTACCTCGCCGGTTTTCCATGGCTACACCTTC. This codes for CASSTSPVFHGYTF.

This chain links TRBV9 with TRBJ1-2, with no clear D. CDR1 SGDLS and CDR2 YYNGEE come from the germline V gene. The CDR3 contains 13 residues. V dropped 0 bases and J dropped 3 bases, with 6 bases sitting between them. CDR3 sequence reads: CASSVDGDYGYTF. The CDR3 DNA sequence: TGTGCCAGCAGCGTAGACGGTGACTATGGCTACACCTTC. The entire variable domain, with the rest obtained from reference TRBV9 and TRBJ1-2, is as follows: DSGVTQTPKHLITATGQRVTLRCSPRSGDLSVYWYQQSLDQGLQFLIQYYNGEERAKGNILERFSAQQFPDLHSELNLSSLELGDSALYFCASSVDGDYGYTFGSGTRLTVV.